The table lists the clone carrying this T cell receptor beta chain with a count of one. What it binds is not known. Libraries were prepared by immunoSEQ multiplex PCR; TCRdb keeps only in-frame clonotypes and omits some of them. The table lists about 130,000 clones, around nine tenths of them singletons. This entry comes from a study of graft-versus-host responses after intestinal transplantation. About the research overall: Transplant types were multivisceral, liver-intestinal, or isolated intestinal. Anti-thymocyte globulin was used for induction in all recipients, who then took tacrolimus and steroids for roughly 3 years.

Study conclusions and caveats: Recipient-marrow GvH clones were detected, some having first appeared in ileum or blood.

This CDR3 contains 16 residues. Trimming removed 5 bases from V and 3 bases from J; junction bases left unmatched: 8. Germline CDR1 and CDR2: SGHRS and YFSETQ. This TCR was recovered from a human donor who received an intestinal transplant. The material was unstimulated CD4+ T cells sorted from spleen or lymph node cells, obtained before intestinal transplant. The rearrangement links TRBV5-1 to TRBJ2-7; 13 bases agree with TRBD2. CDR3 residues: CASRPGTSGTLYEQYF. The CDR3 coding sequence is TGCGCCAGCAGGCCCGGGACTAGCGGGACCCTCTACGAGCAGTACTTC.